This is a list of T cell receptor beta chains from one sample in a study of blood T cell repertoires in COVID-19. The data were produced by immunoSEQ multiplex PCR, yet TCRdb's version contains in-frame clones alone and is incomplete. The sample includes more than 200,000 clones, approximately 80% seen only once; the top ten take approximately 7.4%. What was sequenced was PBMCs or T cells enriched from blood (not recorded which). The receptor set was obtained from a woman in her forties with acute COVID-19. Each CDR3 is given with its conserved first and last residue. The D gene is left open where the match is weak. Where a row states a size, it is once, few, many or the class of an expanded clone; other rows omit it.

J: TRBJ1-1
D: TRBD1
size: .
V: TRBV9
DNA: TGTGCCAGCAGCGCGCGGGACAGGGGGGCTGAAGCTTTCTTT
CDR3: CASSARDRGAEAFF

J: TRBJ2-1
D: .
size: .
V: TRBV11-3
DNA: TGTGCCAGCAGCTTAGGAAACAGGATACACTCCTACAATGAGCAGTTCTTC
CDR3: CASSLGNRIHSYNEQFF

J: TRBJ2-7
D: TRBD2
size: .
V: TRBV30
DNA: TGTGCCTGGAGTCGTACTACGGGAGGACCCCCCTACGAGCAGTACTTC
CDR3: CAWSRTTGGPPYEQYF

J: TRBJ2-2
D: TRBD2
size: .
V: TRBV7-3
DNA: TGTGCCAGCAGCCCCCAAGGATTAGCGGGTGCTTCCGGGGAGCTGTTTTTT
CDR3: CASSPQGLAGASGELFF

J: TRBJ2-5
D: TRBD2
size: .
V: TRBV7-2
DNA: TGTGCCAGCAGCTTAGTCGCTAGCGGAACCCAAGAGACCCAGTACTTC
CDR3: CASSLVASGTQETQYF

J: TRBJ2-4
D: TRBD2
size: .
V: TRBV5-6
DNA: TGTGCCAGCAGCTTGGCCCAGCGGGAGGCCATTCAGTACTTC
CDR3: CASSLAQREAIQYF

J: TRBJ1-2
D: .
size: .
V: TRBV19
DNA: TGTGCCAGTGCCGTGGGGGACAACCCGAACTATGGCTACACCTTC
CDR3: CASAVGDNPNYGYTF

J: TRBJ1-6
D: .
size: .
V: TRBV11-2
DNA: TGTGCCAGCAGCTTAGAGCGGGAAGGCTCACCCCTCCACTTT
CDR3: CASSLEREGSPLHF

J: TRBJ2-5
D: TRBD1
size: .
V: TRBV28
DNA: TGTGCCAGCAGTTCGTCGGGACAGACCCAAGAGACCCAGTACTTC
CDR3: CASSSSGQTQETQYF

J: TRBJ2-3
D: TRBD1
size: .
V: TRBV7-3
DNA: TGTGCCAGCAGCTTAACTAGTTCGGGGACAGGAGGGGGGAGCACAGATACGCAGTATTTT
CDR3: CASSLTSSGTGGGSTDTQYF

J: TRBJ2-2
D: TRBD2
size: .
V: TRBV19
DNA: TGTGCCAGTAGTATCGGGAGGGGCTGGACCGGGGAGCTGTTTTTT
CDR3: CASSIGRGWTGELFF

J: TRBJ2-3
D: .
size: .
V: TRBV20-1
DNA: TGCAGCGGGTCCCTCGGAGATACGCAGTATTTT
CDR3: CSGSLGDTQYF

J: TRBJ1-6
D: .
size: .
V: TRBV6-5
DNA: TGTGCCAGCAGTCCAGGGGTGGATAATTCACCCCTCCACTTT
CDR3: CASSPGVDNSPLHF

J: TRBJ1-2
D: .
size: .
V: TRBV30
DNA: TGTGCCTGGAGTGTCGCAGGTCACTATGGCTACACCTTC
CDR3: CAWSVAGHYGYTF

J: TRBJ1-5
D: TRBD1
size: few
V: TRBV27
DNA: TGTGCCAGCAGTTCCTACAGGGGTTATCAGCCCCAGCATTTT
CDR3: CASSSYRGYQPQHF

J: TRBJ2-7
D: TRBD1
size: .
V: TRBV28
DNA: TGTGCCAGCAGTTTAGAGGGACAGGGTTACTTC
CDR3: CASSLEGQGYF

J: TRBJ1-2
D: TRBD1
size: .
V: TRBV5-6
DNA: TGTGCCAGCAGCCTCGGGACAGCGGTTGGCTACACCTTC
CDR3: CASSLGTAVGYTF

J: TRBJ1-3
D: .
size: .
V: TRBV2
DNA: TGTGCCAGCAGTGAACGGAGTAGAGTCTCTGGAAACACCATATATTTT
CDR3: CASSERSRVSGNTIYF

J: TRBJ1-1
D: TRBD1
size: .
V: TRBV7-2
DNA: TGTGCCAGCAGCTTAGCCAAGACAGGGGGAGCTTTCTTT
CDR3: CASSLAKTGGAFF

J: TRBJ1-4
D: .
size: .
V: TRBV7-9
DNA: TGTGCCAGCAGCTTAGAAAACAGCTCCGAAAAACTGTTTTTT
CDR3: CASSLENSSEKLFF

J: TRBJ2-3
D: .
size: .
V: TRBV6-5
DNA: TGTGCCAGCAGTTACAGGACTATCGGAGATACGCAGTATTTT
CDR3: CASSYRTIGDTQYF

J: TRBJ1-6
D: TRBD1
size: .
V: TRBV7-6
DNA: TGTGCCAGCAGCTTAGTTCAGGGGGATAATTCACCCCTCCACTTT
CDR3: CASSLVQGDNSPLHF

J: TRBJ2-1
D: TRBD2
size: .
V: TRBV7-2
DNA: TGTGCCAGCAGCTTATTGGGAGCGGGAGGGCTTACCGTTGAGCAGTTCTTC
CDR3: CASSLLGAGGLTVEQFF

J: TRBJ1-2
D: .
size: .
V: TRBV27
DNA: TGTGCCAGCAGTTCCAGACCGCAACAGGGAACCACTTCCTATGGCTACACCTTC
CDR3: CASSSRPQQGTTSYGYTF

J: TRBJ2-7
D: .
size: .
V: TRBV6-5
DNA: TGTGCCAGCAGTTGGGGCCTTACCTACGAGCAGTACTTC
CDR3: CASSWGLTYEQYF

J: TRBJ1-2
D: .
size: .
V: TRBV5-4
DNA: TGTGCCAGCAGCCAAAGACGGGGGGTCCCCGACTATGGCTACACCTTC
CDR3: CASSQRRGVPDYGYTF

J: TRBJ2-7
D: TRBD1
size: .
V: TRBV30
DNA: TGTGCCTGGAGGACAGGGGTCAACGAGCAGTACTTC
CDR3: CAWRTGVNEQYF

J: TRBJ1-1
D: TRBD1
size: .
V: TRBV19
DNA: TGTGCCAGTAGTAAAGGGGGCGCGGTGAACACTGAAGCTTTCTTT
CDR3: CASSKGGAVNTEAFF

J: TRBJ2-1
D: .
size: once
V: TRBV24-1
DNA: TGTGCCACCAGTGACGACAGGATCAATGAGCAGTTCTTC
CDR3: CATSDDRINEQFF

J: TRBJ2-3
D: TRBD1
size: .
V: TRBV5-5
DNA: TGTGCCAGCAGCTTCCGGGACAGGGACCCGTTGACAGATACGCAGTATTTT
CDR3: CASSFRDRDPLTDTQYF

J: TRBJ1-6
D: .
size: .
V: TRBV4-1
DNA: TGCGCCAGCAGCCAACAGGGCCTTAATTCACCCCTCCACTTT
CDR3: CASSQQGLNSPLHF